The clone carrying this TCR beta chain was picked up a small number of times. Sequencing was performed with immunoSEQ multiplex PCR; in TCRdb, only in-frame clones are kept and a portion is missing. The table has 300,000 to 400,000 clones, around 85% seen once. The source of the sample is a study of blood T cell repertoires in COVID-19. Germline CDR1 reads LGHDT; CDR2 reads YNNKEL (reference sequence). The J segment lost 5 bases and the V segment lost 4 bases, leaving 7 bases of the junction unmatched. The CDR3 totals 14 residues. Sequenced: peripheral blood. The source of this sequence is a human donor in a cohort sampled during active COVID-19. The chain carries TRBV3-1 (or the pseudogene TRBV3-2) and TRBJ1-1, with 7 bases fitting TRBD1. The CDR3 sequence is CASSRTGDRTEAFF. CDR3 DNA sequence: TGTGCCAGCAGCCGCACAGGGGATCGGACTGAAGCTTTCTTT.